The 16 T cell receptor beta chains reported below all come from one sample, sequenced in a study of T cell repertoires in cytomegalovirus infection (dated by TCRdb to between 2018 and 2021). TCRdb names Illumina HiSeq 1500 as the instrument used. TCRdb redid the processing of the public reads, applying fastp at Q25 and MiXCR, and retained in-frame beta chains. For every CDR3 protein sequence, its rows merge into one entry that carries the most common genes and DNA. The sample includes fewer than 550,000 distinct CDR3 sequences, with roughly 12% observed a single time. In total, the top ten clones hold about a tenth of the sample. Sequencing was done on a sample of PBMCs. All receptors derive from a human donor in good health (CMV status not recorded). Some clones in this sample may be carry-over from other donors' samples.

In its sample, this clonotype was seen many times. The V call is TRBV6-5, the J call TRBJ1-1, with D tentatively TRBD1 (6 bases). Deletions cut 6 bases from V and 11 bases from J, with 19 bases between. Per the germline V gene, CDR1 is MNHEY and CDR2 is SVGAGI. The CDR3 runs 13 residues. Here the CDR3 DNA reads TGTGCCAGCAGACAAGAACCGGGGGCGTGGGCTTTCTTT. This sequence encodes CASRQEPGAWAFF.

At least ten counts were recorded for this clonotype. The V gene is TRBV5-8, the J gene TRBJ2-7; 14 positions agree with TRBD2. Germline CDR1 reads SGHTS; CDR2 reads YDEGEE. V lost 3 bases to trimming and J lost 3 bases; unmatched junction nucleotides: 5. The CDR3 is 16 residues long. DNA of the CDR3: TGTGCCAGCAGCTGGGGGACTAGCGGGAGTTTCTACGAGCAGTACTTC. Amino acid sequence: CASSWGTSGSFYEQYF.

This clonotype was detected many times. J is TRBJ2-3 and V is TRBV30; 8 bases are a match to TRBD2. The length of the CDR3 is 14 residues. Germline V gene data show CDR1 as GTSNPN and CDR2 as SVGIG (reference sequence). With V trimmed by 3 bases and J by 2 bases, 4 bases remained unmatched. The CDR3: CAWRAGVITDTQYF. DNA of the CDR3: TGTGCCTGGAGAGCGGGGGTTATCACAGATACGCAGTATTTT.

The V gene is TRBV18, the J gene TRBJ1-2; tentative D call: TRBD1 (5 bases). The germline V and J ends were trimmed by 2 bases and 4 bases, with 11 bases remaining between them. From germline, CDR1 is KGHSH and CDR2 LQKENI. The CDR3 totals 14 residues. The CDR3 DNA follows: TGTGCCAGCTCACCAATCTCAGGGTCCTATGGCTACACCTTC. Its protein product is CASSPISGSYGYTF.

This rearrangement joins TRBV20-1 to TRBJ1-5; TRBD1 agrees at 7 bases. Germline V gene sequence: CDR1 DFQATT, CDR2 SNEGSKA (reference sequence). After removal of 3 bases from V and 5 bases from J, the junction contained 4 bases not matched to a gene. The CDR3 is made up of 13 amino acids. The CDR3, as DNA: TGCAGTGCTAGGACAGGGAGGGATCAGCCCCAGCATTTT. Translation gives CSARTGRDQPQHF.

Ten or more counts support this clonotype. J is TRBJ1-5 and V is TRBV19; D gene uncertain. This CDR3 is built from 13 residues. Looked up from germline, CDR1 is LNHDA and CDR2 is SQIVND (reference sequence). The germline V and J ends were trimmed by 5 bases and 4 bases, with 9 bases remaining between them. The CDR3: CASSFLGNQPQHF. DNA for the CDR3: TGTGCCAGTAGTTTCCTTGGTAATCAGCCCCAGCATTTT.

CDR3 in amino acids: CASSYSIQGQLAGEGHNEQFF. The CDR3 region has the DNA TGTGCCAGCAGTTACTCTATACAAGGGCAACTAGCGGGGGAGGGCCACAATGAGCAGTTCTTC. The V call is TRBV6-7, the J call TRBJ2-1, with 11 bases aligning to TRBD2. TRBV6-7 is an ORF for which the function is uncertain. V was pared by 0 bases and J by 5 bases, with 18 bases of the junction left unmatched. The CDR3 has 21 residues.

This clonotype was found many times. This chain's CDR3 is CASSPTGTGSGRTEAFF. CDR3 bases: TGTGCCAGCAGTCCGACGGGGACAGGGTCGGGTAGGACTGAAGCTTTCTTT. The rearrangement links TRBV28 to TRBJ1-1; 9 nucleotides agree with TRBD1. Losses at the gene ends were 5 bases for V and 5 bases for J; bases not matched to a gene: 15. Per the germline V gene, CDR1 is MDHEN and CDR2 is SYDVKM. CDR3 size: 17 residues.

This clonotype was seen at least ten times. The chain joins TRBV6-1 to TRBJ2-1; D remains ambiguous. Germline V gene data show CDR1 as MNHNS and CDR2 as SASEGT. The CDR3 totals 13 residues. The ends were cut back, 6 bases at V and 0 bases at J, with 6 bases in the middle. CDR3 nucleotides: TGTGCCAGCAGGGCAGGCTCCTACAATGAGCAGTTCTTC. Its protein is CASRAGSYNEQFF.

This clonotype was seen many times. This rearrangement joins TRBV2 to TRBJ1-6, with D possibly TRBD1 on 5 matching bases. Trimming took 8 bases from V and 7 from J, leaving 15 bases between them. The CDR3 runs to 14 residues. Germline V CDR1 and CDR2: SNHLY, FYNNEI. CDR3 nucleotides: TGTGCCAGCGGATCCGGGACTGGAAATTCACCCCTCCACTTT. Its protein is CASGSGTGNSPLHF.

This clonotype was seen repeatedly, ten times or more. The genes are TRBV7-2 and TRBJ2-1; 9 bases align to TRBD2. Germline V gene lookup returns CDR1 SGHTA and CDR2 FQGNSA. Trimming at V came to 5 bases and at J to 11 bases, leaving 16 bases not matched to a gene. This CDR3 has 16 amino acids. CDR3: CASSPGGRGRVRKQFF. The DNA for the CDR3 is TGTGCCAGCAGCCCGGGGGGGCGCGGGAGGGTAAGAAAGCAGTTCTTC.

With regard to this clonotype: The CDR3 ends on some other residue instead of the conserved phenylalanine or tryptophan, so this is likely a read error. The rearrangement uses TRBV5-1 and TRBJ2-3; no definite D call. The V gene lost 2 bases and the J gene lost 4 bases, with 14 bases spanning the gap. Germline V gene lookup returns CDR1 SGHRS and CDR2 YFSETQ. CDR3 size: 15 residues. CDR3: CASSFTDRSPDTQYL. The CDR3 DNA reads TGCGCCAGCAGCTTTACAGACCGTAGCCCAGATACGCAGTATTTA.

On this clonotype itself: This may be a read error, as it is one base from a much larger clone. The conserved closing phenylalanine or tryptophan is absent in this CDR3, likely reflecting a read error. This sequence joins TRBV20-1 and TRBJ2-3; 8 nucleotides match TRBD2. The germline V gene encodes CDR1 DFQATT and CDR2 SNEGSKA (reference sequence). CDR3 length: 13 residues. The V gene end was trimmed by 6 bases and the J gene end by 4 bases; junction bases not matched to a gene: 6. The CDR3 here is CSAARGGADTQYY. In DNA, the CDR3 is TGCAGTGCCGCCCGGGGGGGCGCAGATACGCAGTATTAT.

This clonotype was counted many times. The chain recombines TRBV27 with TRBJ2-7, with a possible D match to TRBD1 (5 bases). The V gene lost 3 bases and the J gene lost 2 bases, with 11 bases spanning the gap. Germline CDR1 MNHEY, CDR2 SMNVEV (reference sequence). The length of the CDR3 is 14 residues. In DNA, the CDR3 is TGTGCCAGCAGTTTTAGGGGCACCACCTACGAGCAGTACTTC. This encodes CASSFRGTTYEQYF.

This clonotype occurred many times. V gene TRBV11-1 combines with J gene TRBJ2-1; no clear D gene. Trimming took off 3 bases at V and 5 bases at J, with 11 bases between the two ends. Germline V lookup: CDR1 SGHAT, CDR2 FQDESV (reference sequence). There are 14 residues in the CDR3. CDR3 protein: CASSFDKNHNEQFF. Written as DNA, the CDR3 is TGTGCCAGCAGCTTCGATAAGAATCACAATGAGCAGTTCTTC.

This clonotype was observed many times. The chain has TRBV7-6 and TRBJ2-3; perhaps TRBD2 as D (5 bases). Trimming took 5 bases from V and 4 from J, leaving 16 bases between them. Germline assignment: CDR1 SGHVS and CDR2 FNYEAQ. The CDR3 contains 15 residues. The CDR3 reads CASSQMVGGADTQYF. The CDR3 coding sequence is TGTGCCAGCAGCCAAATGGTTGGAGGCGCAGATACGCAGTATTTT.